This is a list of T cell receptor beta chains from one sample in a study of T cell changes during pregnancy in multiple sclerosis. The data were produced by immunoSEQ multiplex PCR, yet TCRdb's version contains in-frame clones alone and is incomplete. Among about 36,000 clones, 90% to 95% were seen once, and the ten largest hold 0.41%. Sequences were derived from CD4+ T cells from peripheral blood mononuclear cells, sampled in the first trimester of pregnancy. These receptors originate from a female donor with multiple sclerosis, enrolled in a pregnancy study. CDR3s include the opening cysteine and the closing phenylalanine or tryptophan. Fields, in order: clone size, D gene, J gene, V gene, CDR3 protein, CDR3 DNA. A D gene is named only where the DNA matches it firmly. Clone size is stated in some rows and not others, as once, few, many or a class when expanded.

-	-	TRBJ2-7	TRBV2	CASGDTPYEQYF	TGTGCCAGCGGGGACACACCCTACGAGCAGTACTTC
-	-	TRBJ2-5	TRBV7-6	CASRHRDGALKETQYF	TGTGCCAGCAGACACAGGGACGGGGCCCTTAAAGAGACCCAGTACTTC
-	-	TRBJ2-7	TRBV27	CASSPGRGTGVYEQYF	TGTGCCAGCAGCCCCGGTCGGGGGACGGGGGTCTACGAGCAGTACTTC
-	-	TRBJ2-1	TRBV30	CAWTRGLSYNEQFF	TGTGCCTGGACCAGAGGGCTATCCTACAATGAGCAGTTCTTC
-	TRBD1	TRBJ2-3	TRBV6-5	CASSYSPRQGTDTQYF	TGTGCCAGCAGTTACAGCCCGAGACAGGGGACAGATACGCAGTATTTT
-	-	TRBJ1-1	TRBV30	CAWSDRQHGKAFF	TGTGCCTGGAGTGACAGGCAACATGGTAAAGCTTTCTTT
-	-	TRBJ1-1	TRBV6-5	CASSRTGSTEAFF	TGTGCCAGCAGCCGAACAGGGAGTACTGAAGCTTTCTTT
-	-	TRBJ2-7	TRBV6-1	CASSDEGPSYEQYF	TGTGCCAGCAGTGATGAGGGCCCCTCCTACGAGCAGTACTTC
-	-	TRBJ1-2	TRBV28	CASSYDRRPYGYTF	TGTGCCAGCAGTTACGACAGGCGCCCCTATGGCTACACCTTC
-	-	TRBJ2-7	TRBV19	CASSHPGLPRYEQYF	TGTGCCAGTAGTCATCCGGGTCTGCCGAGGTACGAGCAGTACTTC
once	TRBD1	TRBJ1-6	TRBV2	CASSSGQGHSPLHF	TGTGCCAGCAGTTCTGGACAGGGCCACTCACCCCTCCACTTT
-	-	TRBJ2-1	TRBV2	CAAGASGGGRGQFF	TGTGCCGCAGGGGCTAGCGGAGGGGGGCGGGGGCAGTTCTTC
-	-	TRBJ1-2	TRBV5-8	CASSLLGPGYTF	TGTGCCAGCAGCCTTCTAGGCCCTGGCTACACCTTC
-	-	TRBJ2-3	TRBV19	CASNGRARADTQYF	TGTGCCAGTAACGGCAGGGCCAGGGCAGATACGCAGTATTTT
once	-	TRBJ2-2	TRBV5-1	CASSLTPNTGELFF	TGCGCCAGCAGCTTGACACCAAACACCGGGGAGCTGTTTTTT
-	TRBD1	TRBJ1-1	TRBV5-4	CASSPVNRGITEAFF	TGTGCCAGCAGCCCAGTGAACAGGGGAATCACTGAAGCTTTCTTT
once	TRBD1	TRBJ1-3	TRBV7-8	CASSFLGQGAPGNTIYF	TGTGCCAGCAGCTTCCTGGGACAGGGGGCGCCTGGAAACACCATATATTTT
-	-	TRBJ1-2	TRBV4-3	CASSQDPGQSWAYGYTF	TGCGCCAGCAGCCAAGATCCCGGACAGTCATGGGCCTATGGCTACACCTTC
-	-	TRBJ1-1	TRBV4-1	CASSQARDPNTEAFF	TGCGCCAGCAGCCAAGCGCGGGACCCGAACACTGAAGCTTTCTTT
-	-	TRBJ1-1	TRBV18	CASSHGAEAFF	TGTGCCAGCTCTCACGGAGCTGAAGCTTTCTTT
-	TRBD1	TRBJ1-2	TRBV27	CASSFRGFYGYTF	TGTGCCAGCAGTTTCAGGGGGTTCTATGGCTACACCTTC
-	-	TRBJ1-4	TRBV5-1	CASSAQGLGTNEKLFF	TGCGCCAGCAGCGCCCAAGGACTCGGGACTAATGAAAAACTGTTTTTT
-	-	TRBJ2-5	TRBV7-2	CASSRQIQETQYF	TGTGCCAGCAGCCGACAGATACAAGAGACCCAGTACTTC
-	-	TRBJ1-5	TRBV5-5	CASSLTGTRQPQHF	TGTGCCAGCAGCTTAACAGGGACGCGGCAGCCCCAGCATTTT
-	TRBD1	TRBJ2-7	TRBV28	CASSLTDRVFHEQYF	TGTGCCAGCAGTCTCACGGACAGGGTTTTTCACGAGCAGTACTTC
-	TRBD2	TRBJ2-2	TRBV5-6	CASSFSSGRETGELFF	TGTGCCAGCAGCTTTTCTAGCGGGAGGGAAACCGGGGAGCTGTTTTTT
-	-	TRBJ2-2	TRBV5-1	CASSSQGSDGELFF	TGCGCCAGCAGCTCCCAGGGGTCAGACGGGGAGCTGTTTTTT
-	-	TRBJ1-1	TRBV7-2	CASSSFGGNTEAFF	TGTGCCAGCAGCTCCTTCGGGGGGAACACTGAAGCTTTCTTT
few	-	TRBJ2-7	TRBV5-1	CASSPLSSYEQYF	TGCGCCAGCAGCCCTCTTAGCTCCTACGAGCAGTACTTC
-	-	TRBJ1-3	TRBV18	CASSRGAGNTIYF	TGTGCCAGCTCACGGGGGGCTGGAAACACCATATATTTT
-	-	TRBJ2-3	TRBV18	CASSGSPHPTDTQYF	TGTGCCAGCTCGGGCTCGCCCCACCCCACAGATACGCAGTATTTT
once	TRBD1	TRBJ2-1	TRBV19	CASSQYMGQGYNEQFF	TGTGCCAGTAGCCAATATATGGGACAGGGTTACAATGAGCAGTTCTTC
-	-	TRBJ1-1	TRBV20-1	CSATRSTEAFF	TGCAGTGCTACGAGGAGTACTGAAGCTTTCTTT
once	-	TRBJ2-5	TRBV6-5	CASSLEGETQYF	TGTGCCAGCAGCCTTGAGGGAGAGACCCAGTACTTC
-	-	TRBJ2-1	TRBV6-1	CASSEFQKYNEQFF	TGTGCCAGCAGTGAATTTCAGAAATACAATGAGCAGTTCTTC
-	-	TRBJ1-3	TRBV28	CASRRTGGWVGNTIYF	TGTGCCAGCAGACGGACGGGGGGCTGGGTAGGAAACACCATATATTTT
-	TRBD2	TRBJ2-1	TRBV13	CASSRLAGVGQFF	TGTGCCAGCAGCCGACTAGCGGGAGTCGGGCAGTTCTTC
-	TRBD1	TRBJ1-3	TRBV19	CASSIGDRVPGNTIYF	TGTGCCAGTAGTATAGGGGACAGGGTCCCTGGAAACACCATATATTTT
few	-	TRBJ1-5	TRBV5-4	CASSSGRGQPQHF	TGTGCCAGCAGCTCAGGAAGGGGTCAGCCCCAGCATTTT
-	TRBD1	TRBJ2-7	TRBV7-6	CATSDRSASYEQYF	TGTGCCACCTCGGACAGGTCGGCCTCCTACGAGCAGTACTTC
-	-	TRBJ2-1	TRBV7-3	CASSSTRGAVYEQFF	TGTGCCAGCAGCTCCACTCGGGGAGCAGTCTATGAGCAGTTCTTC
once	-	TRBJ2-2	TRBV14	CASSHRGSGWTGELFF	TGTGCCAGCAGCCACAGAGGATCAGGGTGGACCGGGGAGCTGTTTTTT
-	TRBD1	TRBJ2-7	TRBV2	CASTWTGGDYEQYF	TGTGCCAGCACCTGGACAGGGGGGGACTACGAGCAGTACTTC
-	-	TRBJ2-2	TRBV6-6	CASSYSFRQNTGGLFF	TGTGCCAGCAGTTACTCGTTTAGGCAGAACACCGGGGGGCTGTTTTTT
-	TRBD2	TRBJ2-7	TRBV6-6	CASTMGSGASYEQYF	TGTGCCAGCACAATGGGTAGCGGGGCGTCTTACGAGCAGTACTTC